A single sample is the source of the 29 T cell receptor beta chains below, sequenced in a study of blood T cells in healthy people across ages. A sample-barcoded 5' primer and a J-beta primer mix were used in a second PCR of roughly 7 to 12 cycles. TCRdb reprocessed the 5' RACE reads with MiXCR, giving one entry per CDR3 protein. This table holds about 580,000 distinct CDR3 sequences, roughly 43% found once. The material sequenced was blood. The receptors shown here come from a man older than 75 in good health.

This clonotype has only a few counts. The rearrangement links TRBV27 to TRBJ1-2, with a tentative D call TRBD1 (5 bases). There are 17 residues in the CDR3. Germline CDR1 MNHEY, CDR2 SMNVEV (reference sequence). V gave up 6 bases and J gave up 4 bases, with 24 bases separating them. CDR3 in amino acids: CASRPRDGARGFYGYTF. For the CDR3, the DNA is TGTGCCAGCAGACCCAGAGATGGGGCGAGGGGCTTCTATGGCTACACCTTC.

V is TRBV9 and J is TRBJ2-2; D is perhaps TRBD1 (6 bases). Trimming removed 0 bases from V and 0 bases from J, with 12 bases in between. The CDR3 spans 17 residues. Germline-derived CDR1 and CDR2 are SGDLS and YYNGEE. CDR3 DNA sequence: TGTGCCAGCAGCGTAGGAGGGGGAGCGGCGAACACCGGGGAGCTGTTTTTT. It specifies CASSVGGGAANTGELFF.

This clonotype was observed at least ten times. The chain uses TRBV6-6 and TRBJ2-3, with 9 nucleotides matching TRBD2. Germline V gene data show CDR1 as MNHNY and CDR2 as SVGAGI (reference sequence). The V gene end was trimmed by 6 bases and the J gene end by 2 bases; junction bases not matched to a gene: 3. This CDR3 contains 14 residues. The CDR3 bases are TGTGCCAGCAGCTTAGCGGGGGACACAGATACGCAGTATTTT. Its translation: CASSLAGDTDTQYF.

This rearrangement joins TRBV7-6 to TRBJ2-1; 8 bases line up with TRBD1. The CDR3 runs 15 residues. V shed 2 bases, J shed 8 bases, and the junction held 8 bases outside the gene matches. The germline CDR1 and CDR2 sequences are SGHVS and FNYEAQ. CDR3 residues: CASSLSRGRVDEQFF. CDR3 in DNA: TGTGCCAGCAGCTTAAGCAGGGGGCGCGTCGATGAGCAGTTCTTC.

The chain recombines TRBV5-1 with TRBJ1-2; 7 positions agree with TRBD1. The ends lost 4 bases at V and 5 bases at J; junction bases unmatched: 8. The V gene's germline CDR1 is SGHRS and CDR2 YFSETQ. The CDR3 covers 14 residues. The CDR3 region has the DNA TGCGCCAGCAGCGGAGACAGGGTAGGGTATGGCTACACCTTC. Encoded protein: CASSGDRVGYGYTF.

This clonotype was seen a few times. The chain uses TRBV7-2 and TRBJ2-1; D is ambiguous. V lost 8 bases, J lost 4 bases, and 18 bases lay in between. The CDR3 spans 15 residues. From germline, CDR1 is SGHTA and CDR2 FQGNSA. Here the CDR3 DNA reads TGTGCCAGCGCTTCTTTCCGACCTACTTACAATGAGCAGTTCTTC. Amino acid sequence: CASASFRPTYNEQFF.

The gene calls are TRBV20-1 and TRBJ1-1; D is unresolved. V lost 0 bases, J lost 0 bases, and 8 bases lay in between. Germline assignment: CDR1 DFQATT and CDR2 SNEGSKA (reference sequence). The CDR3 has 14 residues. The CDR3 sequence: CSARDGGLNTEAFF. CDR3 DNA: TGCAGTGCTAGAGATGGCGGATTGAACACTGAAGCTTTCTTT.

The chain uses TRBV7-9 and TRBJ2-1, with a possible D match to TRBD2 (6 bases). CDR1 and CDR2 from the germline V gene are SEHNR and FQNEAQ (reference sequence). The CDR3 totals 13 residues. Trimming shortened V by 3 bases and J by 7 bases, and 10 bases separated the two germline ends. The CDR3 DNA follows: TGTGCCAGCAGCTTGATTAGCGGTAATGAGCAGTTCTTC. As protein: CASSLISGNEQFF.

This clonotype was observed at least ten times. The chain uses TRBV2 and TRBJ2-5, with D possibly matching TRBD2 (5 bases). The CDR3 extends over 13 amino acids. CDR1 and CDR2 (germline): SNHLY, FYNNEI. V was cut by 7 bases and J by 3 bases, with 12 bases left in between. This chain's CDR3 is CASNGVFEETQYF. CDR3 nucleotide sequence: TGTGCCAGCAACGGGGTTTTCGAAGAGACCCAGTACTTC.

This clonotype was seen many times. V is TRBV7-9 and J is TRBJ1-1; TRBD1 is a possible D gene (5 bases). CDR1 and CDR2 from the germline V gene are SEHNR and FQNEAQ (reference sequence). Deletions cut 3 bases from V and 9 bases from J, with 11 bases between. The CDR3 runs to 12 residues. For the CDR3, the DNA is TGTGCCAGCAGCTTTATCAGGGATCAAGCTTTCTTT. Amino acid sequence: CASSFIRDQAFF.

This clonotype has at least ten counts. This chain joins TRBV6-6 and TRBJ2-3, with 9 positions matching TRBD1. Germline assignment: CDR1 MNHNY and CDR2 SVGAGI (reference sequence). The ends lost 6 bases at V and 5 bases at J; junction bases unmatched: 3. CDR3 length: 13 residues. The DNA for the CDR3 is TGTGCCAGCAGCGGGACAGGGCAAGATACGCAGTATTTT. Translation: CASSGTGQDTQYF.

This chain connects TRBV14 to TRBJ2-1; TRBD2 matches at 9 bases. V shed 5 bases, J shed 7 bases, and the junction held 9 bases outside the gene matches. The CDR3 contains 15 residues. Per germline, CDR1 SGHDN and CDR2 FVKESK. The CDR3 reads CASSISSGSGNEQFF. The DNA of the CDR3 is TGTGCCAGCAGCATTAGTAGCGGGAGTGGGAATGAGCAGTTCTTC. Based on the CDR3 plus reference TRBV14 and TRBJ2-1, the full variable domain is EAGVTQFPSHSVIEKGQTVTLRCDPISGHDNLYWYRRVMGKEIKFLLHFVKESKQDESGMPNNRFLAERTGGTYSTLKVQPAELEDSGVYFCASSISSGSGNEQFFGPGTRLTVL.

V gene TRBV2 combines with J gene TRBJ2-1; D gene unclear. This CDR3 has 14 residues. Trimming removed 7 bases at V and 8 bases at J, with 18 bases between. Germline loops: CDR1 SNHLY, CDR2 FYNNEI. The CDR3 nucleotides are TGTGCCAGCAACTCCGGGCCTTTAACCGATGAGCAGTTCTTC. As protein: CASNSGPLTDEQFF.

Remarks on this clonotype: A much more abundant neighbour one base away suggests this may be a read error. V and J are TRBV6-5 and TRBJ2-1; no firm D call. The CDR3 totals 16 residues. The V end lost 1 base, the J end lost 1 base, and 11 bases lay between the germline ends. In germline, CDR1 is MNHEY, CDR2 SVGAGI. The CDR3 protein is CASSYFLMDSYNEQFF. CDR3 in DNA: TGTGCCAGCAGTTACTTCCTAATGGATTCCTACAATGAGCAGTTCTTC.

This clonotype was counted only a few times. The J gene is TRBJ2-3, the V gene TRBV9, with D possibly being TRBD1 or TRBD2 (6 bases each). Germline values: CDR1 SGDLS, CDR2 YYNGEE. The V and J ends lost 2 bases and 3 bases respectively, with 16 bases between them. The CDR3 is 16 residues long. The CDR3 DNA reads as TGTGCCAGCAGCGTGGGGGCTAGCGATGGAACAGATACGCAGTATTTT. It encodes CASSVGASDGTDTQYF.

The chain recombines TRBV2 with TRBJ2-6; the D is unclear. The CDR3 runs to 13 residues. Germline CDR1 is SNHLY and CDR2 is FYNNEI. The V end was cut by 9 bases, the J end by 3 bases, with 9 bases between. CDR3 bases: TGTGCCAGTGTTATTGGTGGGGCCAACGTCCTGACTTTC. This sequence encodes CASVIGGANVLTF.

In this sample, this clonotype turned up a few times. The chain employs TRBV30 and TRBJ2-1, with D perhaps given as TRBD1 or TRBD2 (5 bases each). CDR3 length: 11 amino acids. From germline, CDR1 is GTSNPN and CDR2 SVGIG (reference sequence). V was clipped by 7 bases and J by 10 bases, with 14 bases between them. The CDR3 DNA follows: TGTGCCTTTTCGGGGCAAGGGGAGCAGTTCTTC. Translated, it gives CAFSGQGEQFF.

This clonotype was detected a few times. The genes are TRBV5-1 and TRBJ2-1; a possible D gene is TRBD2 (6 bases). There are 16 residues in the CDR3. Trimming pared 4 bases from V and 0 bases from J, leaving 14 bases between. Germline V gene data show CDR1 as SGHRS and CDR2 as YFSETQ. The CDR3 sequence: CASSGGRGSSYNEQFF. The CDR3 DNA follows: TGCGCCAGCAGCGGAGGTCGGGGGAGCTCCTACAATGAGCAGTTCTTC. Supplemented by reference TRBV5-1 and TRBJ2-1, the full variable domain reads KAGVTQTPRYLIKTRGQQVTLSCSPISGHRSVSWYQQTPGQGLQFLFEYFSETQRNKGNFPGRFSGRQFSNSRSEMNVSTLELGDSALYLCASSGGRGSSYNEQFFGPGTRLTVL.

Only a few counts were recorded for this clonotype. J is TRBJ2-7 and V is TRBV5-1; perhaps TRBD2 as D (6 bases). Between the trimmed V and J ends, which lost 4 bases and 3 bases, there was a span of 17 bases. CDR3 length: 15 residues. Germline V gene lookup returns CDR1 SGHRS and CDR2 YFSETQ. The CDR3 loop is CASSEERARVYEQYF. Here the CDR3 DNA reads TGCGCCAGCAGCGAGGAGCGGGCCAGGGTCTACGAGCAGTACTTC.

V gene TRBV3-1 combines with J gene TRBJ2-1, with D unresolved. The V end lost 4 bases, the J end lost 8 bases, and 9 bases lay between the germline ends. The CDR3 extends over 12 amino acids. CDR1 and CDR2 from the germline V gene are LGHDT and YNNKEL (reference sequence). CDR3 coding DNA: TGTGCCAGCAGCCTCCCCCACCATGAGCAGTTCTTC. This codes for CASSLPHHEQFF.

The V and J genes are TRBV20-1 and TRBJ2-3; unclear D gene. Germline CDR1 is DFQATT and CDR2 is SNEGSKA (reference sequence). The CDR3 is 12 amino acids. Trimming cost V 6 bases and J 6 bases, with 13 bases left between them. The CDR3 DNA reads as TGCAGTGCACCGAGCCGGGCGGATACGCAGTATTTT. It yields the protein CSAPSRADTQYF.

This chain joins TRBV7-6 and TRBJ1-5; no definite D call. The CDR3 loop spans 14 amino acids. The germline CDR1 and CDR2 sequences are SGHVS and FNYEAQ. The V end was cut by 1 base, the J end by 5 bases, with 9 bases between. The chain's CDR3 is CASSLVPGHQPQHF. The CDR3 nucleotides read TGTGCCAGCAGCTTAGTTCCAGGTCATCAGCCCCAGCATTTT.

The V call is TRBV6-5, the J call TRBJ2-1, with D possibly matching TRBD2 (5 bases). From germline, CDR1 is MNHEY and CDR2 SVGAGI. The CDR3 is 15 amino acids. V was pared by 6 bases and J by 4 bases, with 16 bases between. CDR3 DNA sequence: TGTGCCAGCAGCACCTCCCGGGATCTTTACAATGAGCAGTTCTTC. Protein: CASSTSRDLYNEQFF.

The chain links TRBV2 to TRBJ1-2, with 7 bases identical to TRBD1. J gave up 7 bases and V 6 bases, and 8 bases lay outside the gene matches. Germline CDR1 is SNHLY and CDR2 is FYNNEI. The CDR3 extends over 13 amino acids. CDR3 amino acids: CASRKTGESGYTF. DNA for the CDR3: TGTGCCAGCAGGAAAACAGGGGAGTCTGGCTACACCTTC.

The chain combines TRBV10-3 with TRBJ1-2, with TRBD1 identical over 7 bases. The CDR3 covers 15 residues. Germline V gene sequence: CDR1 ENHRY, CDR2 SYGVKD. J gave up 2 bases and V 4 bases, and 7 bases lay outside the gene matches. The CDR3 coding sequence is TGTGCCATCAGTGCCAACAGGGGACCCAACTATGGCTACACCTTC. Protein product: CAISANRGPNYGYTF.

The table lists this clonotype with a few counts. It may be a read error: a sequence one base away is much more abundant. This chain joins TRBV6-6 and TRBJ2-1; 8 bases align to TRBD2. The germline V gene encodes CDR1 MNHNY and CDR2 SVGAGI (reference sequence). CDR3 size: 16 residues. CDR3 nucleotides: TGTGCCGGCAGTAGCCGAGCGGGAGTGTCCGGCGGTGAGCAGTTCTTC. Encoded protein: CAGSSRAGVSGGEQFF.

This clonotype was observed once. A much larger clone lies one base from this, so it may be a read error. V and J are TRBV6-5 and TRBJ2-5; 7 bases fit TRBD1. The CDR3 runs 17 residues. CDR1 MNHEY and CDR2 SVGAGI come from the germline V gene. The CDR3 loop reads CASCYSISQGRGETQYF. CDR3 in DNA: TGTGCCAGCTGTTACTCGATTTCACAGGGGAGAGGAGAGACCCAGTACTTC.

The chain recombines TRBV27 with TRBJ2-1, with D perhaps TRBD1 or TRBD2 (5 bases each). The CDR3 extends over 15 amino acids. CDR1 is MNHEY and CDR2 is SMNVEV in the germline V gene (reference sequence). Trimming took 5 bases from V and 5 from J, leaving 16 bases between them. CDR3 nucleotides: TGTGCCAGCAGTGTAACCGGGACCAACAACAATGAGCAGTTCTTC. Translated, it gives CASSVTGTNNNEQFF.

The J gene is TRBJ2-1, the V gene TRBV21-1; the DNA was not used to check the table's D call, TRBD2. TRBV21-1 is described as a pseudogene. This CDR3 contains 16 residues. CDR3 residues: CASRRSGGAPYNEQFF. The CDR3 DNA is TGTGCCAGCAGACGTAGCGGGGGGGCCCCCTACAATGAGCAGTTCTTC.